This T cell receptor beta chain was profiled in a study of T-cell reconstitution after alpha-beta-depleted transplantation in children. Preparing the TCRbeta library involved the use of unique molecular identifiers. One entry per CDR3 protein results from TCRdb running MiXCR on the PCR reads. The table has a few hundred thousand distinct CDR3 sequences, roughly 10% seen once; the top ten hold 5% to 6.5%. The clonotype originates from a human donor who donated a stem cell graft to a child with acute myeloid leukemia. The source material was PBMCs from the stem cell graft donor, sampled from the stem cell graft.

In DNA form, the CDR3 reads TGTGCCAGCAGCCTAACAGGGTTGGGGGAGCAGTACTTC. It yields the protein CASSLTGLGEQYF. The chain uses TRBV7-2 and TRBJ2-7, with D perhaps TRBD1 (6 bases). The CDR3 has 13 amino acids. V lost 5 bases to trimming and J lost 7 bases, with 15 bases between them. Germline V gene data show CDR1 as SGHTA and CDR2 as FQGNSA.